A selection of T cell receptor beta chains follows, all from one sample in a study of cytomegalovirus exposure and HLA in healthy donors. Repertoires were generated with immunoSEQ multiplex PCR, while TCRdb's copy carries only in-frame clones and drops some. The sample has about 140,000 clones, approximately 82% seen once. The sample taken for sequencing was PBMCs. The receptors stem from a woman aged 40 to 50 in good health and CMV-seronegative. CDR3s include the opening cysteine and the closing phenylalanine or tryptophan. Each record gives: clone size, V gene, D gene, J gene, CDR3 DNA, CDR3 protein. The D gene is left open where the match is weak. Expanded clones are given a class, and other clones once, few, many or no size at all.

clone size: NA
V gene: TRBV27
D gene: NA
J gene: TRBJ2-1
CDR3 DNA: TGTGCCAGCAGTGACTACGGCAGTATGGGGAATGAGCAGTTCTTC
CDR3 protein: CASSDYGSMGNEQFF

clone size: NA
V gene: TRBV18
D gene: NA
J gene: TRBJ1-4
CDR3 DNA: TGTGCCAGCTCACCTTCACAGTCAGGTTACGAGGAAAAACTGTTTTTT
CDR3 protein: CASSPSQSGYEEKLFF

clone size: NA
V gene: TRBV15
D gene: TRBD1
J gene: TRBJ2-7
CDR3 DNA: TGTGCCACCAGCAGAGTTTGGGCAGGGGGTTCCTACGAGCAGTACTTC
CDR3 protein: CATSRVWAGGSYEQYF

clone size: NA
V gene: TRBV27
D gene: TRBD2
J gene: TRBJ2-7
CDR3 DNA: TGTGCCAGCAGGAGGGGACTAGCGGGGGCTCACTACGAGCAGTACTTC
CDR3 protein: CASRRGLAGAHYEQYF

clone size: NA
V gene: TRBV28
D gene: NA
J gene: TRBJ1-2
CDR3 DNA: TGTGCCAGCAGTTTGCCCCAGGGAAGGGGCTACACCTTC
CDR3 protein: CASSLPQGRGYTF

clone size: NA
V gene: TRBV18
D gene: TRBD1
J gene: TRBJ2-7
CDR3 DNA: TGTGCCAGCTCACCACCTGAGGGGGCTTTTACCTACGAGCAGTACTTC
CDR3 protein: CASSPPEGAFTYEQYF

clone size: once
V gene: TRBV7-2
D gene: NA
J gene: TRBJ2-5
CDR3 DNA: TGTGCCAGCAGCTTAAGGGCAGGGACAACCCAAGAGACCCAGTACTTC
CDR3 protein: CASSLRAGTTQETQYF

clone size: NA
V gene: TRBV27
D gene: TRBD2
J gene: TRBJ2-7
CDR3 DNA: TGTGCCAGCAGTCCGGGGACTACCTCCTACGAGCAGTACTTC
CDR3 protein: CASSPGTTSYEQYF

clone size: NA
V gene: TRBV5-1
D gene: NA
J gene: TRBJ2-1
CDR3 DNA: TGCGCCAGCAGCTTGGCTCGGGGGAGCGGAGGGAGCTACAATGAGCAGTTCTTC
CDR3 protein: CASSLARGSGGSYNEQFF

clone size: NA
V gene: TRBV5-1
D gene: NA
J gene: TRBJ2-1
CDR3 DNA: TGCGCCAGCAGCCAGGGGCTCTCCTACAATGAGCAGTTCTTC
CDR3 protein: CASSQGLSYNEQFF

clone size: NA
V gene: TRBV7-2
D gene: TRBD2
J gene: TRBJ2-7
CDR3 DNA: TGTGCCAGCAGCCACGGGACTAGCGGGAGCTCCTACGAGCAGTACTTC
CDR3 protein: CASSHGTSGSSYEQYF

clone size: NA
V gene: TRBV4-2
D gene: TRBD1
J gene: TRBJ1-4
CDR3 DNA: TGTGCCAGCTACCAGACAGGGGAGGAAAAACTGTTTTTT
CDR3 protein: CASYQTGEEKLFF

clone size: NA
V gene: TRBV6-1
D gene: TRBD1
J gene: TRBJ1-4
CDR3 DNA: TGTGCCAGCGGGGGACAGGGGTCTACTAATGAAAAACTGTTTTTT
CDR3 protein: CASGGQGSTNEKLFF

clone size: NA
V gene: TRBV6-5
D gene: NA
J gene: TRBJ2-3
CDR3 DNA: TGTGCCAGCAGAAGGGACACCACAGATACGCAGTATTTT
CDR3 protein: CASRRDTTDTQYF

clone size: NA
V gene: TRBV18
D gene: NA
J gene: TRBJ2-7
CDR3 DNA: TGTGCCAGCTCTTATATCGGGGGTGTCAACGAGCAGTACTTC
CDR3 protein: CASSYIGGVNEQYF

clone size: few
V gene: TRBV5-5
D gene: NA
J gene: TRBJ1-1
CDR3 DNA: TGTGCCAGCAGCCCCCCGGGGAACACTGAAGCTTTCTTT
CDR3 protein: CASSPPGNTEAFF

clone size: NA
V gene: TRBV28
D gene: TRBD1
J gene: TRBJ1-4
CDR3 DNA: TGTGCCAGCACCCTCCTAGGACAGGGGTATGAAAAACTGTTTTTT
CDR3 protein: CASTLLGQGYEKLFF

clone size: NA
V gene: TRBV5-1
D gene: NA
J gene: TRBJ2-1
CDR3 DNA: TGCGCCAGCAGCATACAGGGGGGGTCCTACAATGAGCAGTTCTTC
CDR3 protein: CASSIQGGSYNEQFF

clone size: NA
V gene: TRBV28
D gene: NA
J gene: TRBJ2-1
CDR3 DNA: TGTGCCAGCAGTTTAACGGGAGCATCCTACAATGAGCAGTTCTTC
CDR3 protein: CASSLTGASYNEQFF

clone size: NA
V gene: TRBV6-5
D gene: TRBD1
J gene: TRBJ1-1
CDR3 DNA: TGTGCCAGCAGTTTACCGGGACAGAGGGGAGCTTTCTTT
CDR3 protein: CASSLPGQRGAFF

clone size: NA
V gene: TRBV2
D gene: NA
J gene: TRBJ1-4
CDR3 DNA: TGTGCCAGCAGATCTCAGGGAAGGGGAACTAATGAAAAACTGTTTTTT
CDR3 protein: CASRSQGRGTNEKLFF

clone size: NA
V gene: TRBV27
D gene: NA
J gene: TRBJ2-7
CDR3 DNA: TGTGCCAGTACGGACAAATCCTACGAGCAGTACTTC
CDR3 protein: CASTDKSYEQYF

clone size: NA
V gene: TRBV5-1
D gene: NA
J gene: TRBJ2-7
CDR3 DNA: TGCGCCAGCAGCTTGGGGACGGACAGCAACGAGCAGTACTTC
CDR3 protein: CASSLGTDSNEQYF

clone size: NA
V gene: TRBV30
D gene: NA
J gene: TRBJ2-5
CDR3 DNA: TGTGCCTGGAGTCGGGGGAGCGTCGAGACCCAGTACTTC
CDR3 protein: CAWSRGSVETQYF

clone size: NA
V gene: TRBV28
D gene: NA
J gene: TRBJ1-5
CDR3 DNA: TGTGCCAGCAGCTTGAATCAGCCCCAGCATTTT
CDR3 protein: CASSLNQPQHF

clone size: NA
V gene: TRBV11-2
D gene: TRBD2
J gene: TRBJ2-7
CDR3 DNA: TGTGCCAGCAGCTTCCCCGGGACTAGCGGGTCCTACGAGCAGTACTTC
CDR3 protein: CASSFPGTSGSYEQYF

clone size: NA
V gene: TRBV23-1
D gene: NA
J gene: TRBJ2-7
CDR3 DNA: TGCGCCAGGTTGTACAACGAGCAGTACTTC
CDR3 protein: CARLYNEQYF

clone size: NA
V gene: TRBV9
D gene: NA
J gene: TRBJ2-3
CDR3 DNA: TGTGCCAGCAGCGTAAAGGCGGGCCGCACAGATACGCAGTATTTT
CDR3 protein: CASSVKAGRTDTQYF

clone size: NA
V gene: TRBV11-3
D gene: TRBD1
J gene: TRBJ1-1
CDR3 DNA: TGTGCCAGCAGCTCAACAGGGGGGAAAAGTGAAGCTTTCTTT
CDR3 protein: CASSSTGGKSEAFF

clone size: NA
V gene: TRBV18
D gene: NA
J gene: TRBJ1-2
CDR3 DNA: TGTGCCAGCTCACCCAACAGGGACTATGGCTACACCTTC
CDR3 protein: CASSPNRDYGYTF

clone size: NA
V gene: TRBV7-3
D gene: TRBD1
J gene: TRBJ1-1
CDR3 DNA: TGTGCCAGCAGCACCGACAGGGGGCGAGAAGCTTTCTTT
CDR3 protein: CASSTDRGREAFF

clone size: NA
V gene: TRBV5-4
D gene: TRBD2
J gene: TRBJ2-3
CDR3 DNA: TGTGCCAGCAGGCGACTAGCCGCTAGCACAGATACGCAGTATTTT
CDR3 protein: CASRRLAASTDTQYF

clone size: NA
V gene: TRBV5-1
D gene: NA
J gene: TRBJ2-5
CDR3 DNA: TGCGCCAGCAGCTTTGCGACTACCGAAGAGACCCAGTACTTC
CDR3 protein: CASSFATTEETQYF